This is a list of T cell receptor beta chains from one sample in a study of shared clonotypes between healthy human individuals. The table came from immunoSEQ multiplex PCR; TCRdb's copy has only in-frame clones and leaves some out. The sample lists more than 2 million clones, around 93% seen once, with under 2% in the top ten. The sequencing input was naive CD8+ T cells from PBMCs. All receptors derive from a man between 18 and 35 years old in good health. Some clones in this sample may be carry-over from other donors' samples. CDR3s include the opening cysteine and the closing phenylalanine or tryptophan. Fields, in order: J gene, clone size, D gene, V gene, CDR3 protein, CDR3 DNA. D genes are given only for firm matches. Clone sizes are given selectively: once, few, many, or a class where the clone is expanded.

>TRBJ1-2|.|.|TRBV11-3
CASSSSRQFNYGYTF
TGTGCCAGCAGCTCCAGCCGACAGTTTAACTATGGCTACACCTTC
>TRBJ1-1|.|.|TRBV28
CASSFRENTEAFF
TGTGCCAGCAGTTTTAGAGAAAACACTGAAGCTTTCTTT
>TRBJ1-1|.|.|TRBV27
CASSGSAVNTEAFF
TGTGCCAGCAGTGGATCAGCGGTGAACACTGAAGCTTTCTTT
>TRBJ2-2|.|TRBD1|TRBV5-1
CASSDGTGGGGELFF
TGCGCCAGCAGCGATGGGACAGGGGGAGGCGGGGAGCTGTTTTTT
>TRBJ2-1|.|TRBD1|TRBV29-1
CSAQGANEQFF
TGCAGCGCTCAGGGGGCGAATGAGCAGTTCTTC
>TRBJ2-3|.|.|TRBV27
CASIGGATDTQYF
TGTGCCAGCATTGGCGGCGCCACAGATACGCAGTATTTT
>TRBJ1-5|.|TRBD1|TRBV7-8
CASSLWAGGFNQPQHF
TGTGCCAGCAGCTTATGGGCAGGGGGGTTCAATCAGCCCCAGCATTTT
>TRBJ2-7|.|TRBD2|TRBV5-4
CASSPPGGGEQYF
TGTGCCAGCAGTCCGCCGGGAGGGGGGGAGCAGTACTTC
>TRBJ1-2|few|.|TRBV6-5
CASSYTGDGYTF
TGTGCCAGCAGTTACACGGGGGATGGCTACACCTTC
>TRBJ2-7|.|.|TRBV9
CASSVGRSGTNYEQYF
TGTGCCAGCAGCGTAGGGAGGAGCGGGACAAACTACGAGCAGTACTTC